These T cell receptor beta chains were read from a single sample in a study of CD8+ T cells in alopecia areata. Sequenced by immunoSEQ multiplex PCR; TCRdb stores in-frame clones only, minus some. The sample lists 150,000 to 200,000 clones; about half were seen once. Material: CD8+ T cells sorted from blood, obtained at roughly week 53, from a patient treated with tofacitinib. All receptors derive from a human donor with alopecia areata. The conserved cysteine and the conserved F or W are not part of the CDR3 here. D genes are given only for firm matches. Some rows have no size entry. The others give once, few or many, or a class for an expanded clone.

J: TRBJ2-7
V: TRBV6-4
D: TRBD2
length: 12
size: -
CDR3: ASSWGTSTYEQY

J: TRBJ2-7
V: TRBV5-1
D: -
length: 12
size: -
CDR3: ASSSGLRTYEQY

J: TRBJ2-1
V: TRBV29-1
D: -
length: 9
size: -
CDR3: SVVIQTEQF

J: TRBJ1-5
V: TRBV4-1
D: -
length: 12
size: -
CDR3: ASSQVGSNQPQH

J: TRBJ2-1
V: TRBV5-1
D: -
length: 12
size: -
CDR3: ASSQGDIYNEQF

J: TRBJ2-2
V: TRBV6-4
D: -
length: 12
size: -
CDR3: ASSDSTNTGELF

J: TRBJ2-2
V: TRBV2
D: TRBD1
length: 16
size: -
CDR3: ASSEEQGGLHNTGELF

J: TRBJ1-1
V: TRBV9
D: -
length: 13
size: -
CDR3: ASSAYNEGWTEAF

J: TRBJ2-5
V: TRBV30
D: TRBD2
length: 12
size: -
CDR3: AWSPSRGVETQY

J: TRBJ1-2
V: TRBV4-1
D: TRBD1
length: 12
size: -
CDR3: ASSQTTGNYGYT

J: TRBJ1-3
V: TRBV4-1
D: TRBD1
length: 13
size: many
CDR3: ASSRTRGAGNTIY

J: TRBJ2-1
V: TRBV6-5
D: -
length: 13
size: -
CDR3: ASSYSSMGWNEQF

J: TRBJ1-1
V: TRBV19
D: -
length: 11
size: -
CDR3: ASSIYEGTEAF

J: TRBJ2-5
V: TRBV7-8
D: -
length: 15
size: -
CDR3: ASSPPLGGASQETQY

J: TRBJ1-2
V: TRBV9
D: -
length: 12
size: -
CDR3: ASSETGRLYGYT

J: TRBJ1-1
V: TRBV4-1
D: -
length: 13
size: few
CDR3: ASSQGLGGDTEAF

J: TRBJ1-5
V: TRBV2
D: TRBD1
length: 13
size: -
CDR3: ASRPDRADNQPQH

J: TRBJ2-3
V: TRBV5-1
D: TRBD1
length: 12
size: -
CDR3: ASSDRGHGDTQY

J: TRBJ1-2
V: TRBV9
D: -
length: 13
size: -
CDR3: ASSGGTATNYGYT

J: TRBJ2-7
V: TRBV28
D: -
length: 11
size: few
CDR3: ASSLSMSYEQY

J: TRBJ2-3
V: TRBV5-6
D: TRBD2
length: 12
size: -
CDR3: ASSLGLAPDTQY

J: TRBJ2-7
V: TRBV15
D: TRBD1
length: 11
size: -
CDR3: ATSRDRGHEQY

J: TRBJ1-1
V: TRBV27
D: -
length: 12
size: few
CDR3: ASRQRQPGTEAF

J: TRBJ2-7
V: TRBV6-6
D: TRBD2
length: 12
size: -
CDR3: ASSYGTSGYEQY

J: TRBJ2-3
V: TRBV7-3
D: -
length: 12
size: -
CDR3: ASSFTERTDTQY

J: TRBJ1-1
V: TRBV5-1
D: -
length: 12
size: -
CDR3: ASSLSGSNTEAF

J: TRBJ1-2
V: TRBV6-5
D: -
length: 12
size: -
CDR3: ASAGGGAVNGYT

J: TRBJ2-3
V: TRBV4-3
D: TRBD2
length: 13
size: few
CDR3: ASSQGGGAADTQY

J: TRBJ2-5
V: TRBV6-1
D: TRBD1
length: 12
size: -
CDR3: ASSATGAGETQY

J: TRBJ2-7
V: TRBV6-5
D: -
length: 12
size: -
CDR3: ASSYSPFTYEQY

J: TRBJ1-1
V: TRBV9
D: TRBD1
length: 11
size: -
CDR3: ASSTGTVTEAF

J: TRBJ1-3
V: TRBV6-5
D: -
length: 9
size: few
CDR3: ASTGGNTIY

J: TRBJ2-3
V: TRBV9
D: -
length: 11
size: -
CDR3: ASSDGAPDTQY

J: TRBJ2-1
V: TRBV9
D: TRBD2
length: 14
size: -
CDR3: ASSLDPASGYNEQF

J: TRBJ2-1
V: TRBV4-3
D: -
length: 11
size: -
CDR3: ASSRRGYNEQF

J: TRBJ1-1
V: TRBV5-1
D: TRBD1
length: 12
size: -
CDR3: ASSLVTGATEAF

J: TRBJ1-2
V: TRBV19
D: -
length: 9
size: -
CDR3: ASRENYGYT

J: TRBJ2-5
V: TRBV13
D: -
length: 11
size: few
CDR3: ASSLGSEETQY

J: TRBJ2-6
V: TRBV30
D: -
length: 12
size: few
CDR3: AWSAGYGANVLT

J: TRBJ1-3
V: TRBV7-9
D: -
length: 13
size: few
CDR3: ASPDVESSGNTIY

J: TRBJ2-1
V: TRBV6-5
D: TRBD2
length: 12
size: -
CDR3: ASTGSGGVNEQF

J: TRBJ2-3
V: TRBV15
D: TRBD2
length: 14
size: -
CDR3: ATSSRTSGFTDTQY

J: TRBJ2-3
V: TRBV5-1
D: -
length: 15
size: few
CDR3: ASSLAPAMESADTQY

J: TRBJ2-4
V: TRBV4-3
D: -
length: 14
size: -
CDR3: ASSQDLGSGRDIQY

J: TRBJ1-2
V: TRBV29-1
D: -
length: 10
size: few
CDR3: SDTGANYGYT

J: TRBJ2-7
V: TRBV7-2
D: TRBD1
length: 15
size: -
CDR3: ASSPHIPGQGSYEQY